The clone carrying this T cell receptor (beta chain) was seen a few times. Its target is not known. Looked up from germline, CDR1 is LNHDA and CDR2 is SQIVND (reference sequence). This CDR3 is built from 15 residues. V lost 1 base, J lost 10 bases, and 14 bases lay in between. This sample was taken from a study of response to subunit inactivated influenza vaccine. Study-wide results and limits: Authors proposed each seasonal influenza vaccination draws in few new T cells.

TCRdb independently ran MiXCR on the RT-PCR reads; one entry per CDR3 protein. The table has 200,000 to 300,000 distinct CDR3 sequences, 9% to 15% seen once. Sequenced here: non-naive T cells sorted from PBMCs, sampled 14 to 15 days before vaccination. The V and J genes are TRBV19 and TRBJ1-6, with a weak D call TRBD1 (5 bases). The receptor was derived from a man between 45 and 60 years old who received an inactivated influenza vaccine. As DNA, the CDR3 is TGTGCCAGTAGTATAGGTGGCTCCGAGGGGTCACCCCTCCACTTT. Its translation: CASSIGGSEGSPLHF. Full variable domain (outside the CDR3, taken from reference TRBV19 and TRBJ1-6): DGGITQSPKYLFRKEGQNVTLSCEQNLNHDAMYWYRQDPGQGLRLIYYSQIVNDFQKGDIAEGYSVSREKKESFPLTVTSAQKNPTAFYLCASSIGGSEGSPLHFGNGTRLTVT.